Presented here are 27 T cell receptor beta chains from one specimen sequenced in a study of sequential checkpoint blockade in melanoma (dated by TCRdb to the late 2010s). The receptor library was made with the immunoSEQ multiplex PCR assay. TCRdb obtained this table from immuneACCESS and retained in-frame rearrangements with V and J assigned. These tables miss some clones; where compared with another copy, unresolved V genes account for less than half of the shortfall, and the remainder is unexplained. The sample data list some 14,000 clones, and more than 65% of these were observed just once. Of the sample, around 30% is held by the ten largest clones. In light of the paper, this sample's treatment or condition label describes: randomized to nivolumab then ipilimumab (arm A) or the reverse (arm B). Sample: CD8+ T cells sorted from blood (inferred from file names), taken from a patient given nivolumab and ipilimumab in sequence. Every receptor here comes from a human donor with melanoma.

This chain uses TRBV2 with TRBJ2-1; no clear D gene. The CDR3 is 13 residues long. The germline V gene has CDR1 SNHLY and CDR2 FYNNEI. Trimming removed 4 bases from V and 2 bases from J, with 6 bases in between. The CDR3 here is CASSGLTYNEQFF. CDR3 DNA: TGTGCCAGCAGTGGGCTTACCTACAATGAGCAGTTCTTC.

The rearrangement uses TRBV10-2 and TRBJ1-6; D is perhaps TRBD1 (5 bases). Trimming left V 4 bases short and J 5 bases short, with 9 bases between. From germline, CDR1 is WSHSY and CDR2 SAAADI. The CDR3 is 14 residues long. The DNA for the CDR3 is TGCGCCAGCAGTGGGGCCAGGGATAATTCACCCCTCCACTTT. Its translation is CASSGARDNSPLHF.

This clone is labeled as medium-sized. The gene calls are TRBV7-9 and TRBJ2-7; TRBD1 matches 8 bases. This CDR3 comprises 16 residues. The V gene end was trimmed by 4 bases and the J gene end by 1 base; junction bases not matched to a gene: 9. Per the germline V gene, CDR1 is SEHNR and CDR2 is FQNEAQ (reference sequence). The CDR3 DNA is TGTGCCAGCAGCTCGAATCAGGGGGCGGGATCCTACGAGCAGTACTTC. It specifies CASSSNQGAGSYEQYF. The entire variable domain, with the rest obtained from reference TRBV7-9 and TRBJ2-7, is as follows: DTGVSQNPRHKITKRGQNVTFRCDPISEHNRLYWYRQTLGQGPEFLTYFQNEAQLEKSRLLSDRFSAERPKGSFSTLEIQRTEQGDSAMYLCASSSNQGAGSYEQYFGPGTRLTVT.

The V gene is TRBV4-1, the J gene TRBJ2-4, with 10 bases identical to TRBD2. The CDR3 is 15 residues long. Germline-derived CDR1 and CDR2 are MGHRA and YSYEKL. Germline trimming cut 6 bases from V and 6 bases from J; bases unmatched to any gene: 8. The CDR3 nucleotides read TGCGCCAGCAGTCCCTTGGTAGCGGGGGGAAACATTCAGTACTTC. It yields the protein CASSPLVAGGNIQYF.

CDR3 in amino acids: CASSQRAGAYEQYF. As DNA, the CDR3 is TGCGCCAGCAGCCAAAGGGCAGGGGCGTACGAGCAGTACTTC. The chain employs TRBV4-1 and TRBJ2-7; possible D gene TRBD1, 6 bases. With 2 bases removed from V and 4 bases from J, the gap between germline ends came to 12 bases. From germline, CDR1 is MGHRA and CDR2 YSYEKL. This CDR3 comprises 14 residues.

This chain joins TRBV5-1 and TRBJ2-3; 11 bases line up with TRBD2. This CDR3 spans 18 amino acids. Germline V gives CDR1 SGHRS, CDR2 YFSETQ. Trimming cost V 3 bases and J 6 bases; bases outside gene matches: 15. In DNA form, the CDR3 reads TGCGCCAGCAGCTCGACGCCCGTTAGCGGGGGGGCCAGGGATACGCAGTATTTT. Translated, it gives CASSSTPVSGGARDTQYF.

The chain joins TRBV6-5 to TRBJ1-5; weak D call: TRBD1 (6 bases). Germline lookup yields CDR1 MNHEY and CDR2 SVGAGI. Trimming removed 7 bases at V and 3 bases at J, with 16 bases between. The CDR3 consists of 15 residues. The CDR3 region is CASNGGPASNQPQHF. CDR3 nucleotide sequence: TGTGCCAGCAATGGGGGCCCCGCATCCAATCAGCCCCAGCATTTT.

The V call is TRBV19, the J call TRBJ2-1; D remains ambiguous. This CDR3 contains 13 residues. Per the germline V gene, CDR1 is LNHDA and CDR2 is SQIVND (reference sequence). V was shortened by 7 bases and J by 5 bases, with 12 bases between the two germline ends. The CDR3 DNA follows: TGTGCCAGTAATTTAGCTCTAAACAATGAGCAGTTCTTC. Its protein is CASNLALNNEQFF.

The chain couples TRBV9 to TRBJ2-7, with TRBD2 matching over 10 bases. V lost 3 bases, J lost 6 bases, and 9 bases stayed unmatched. The CDR3 spans 15 residues. Germline V gene sequence: CDR1 SGDLS, CDR2 YYNGEE. The CDR3 sequence: CASSAGLAGAGEQYF. In nucleotides, the CDR3 is TGTGCCAGCAGCGCGGGTCTAGCGGGGGCCGGCGAGCAGTACTTC.

This clone came up once. In DNA, the CDR3 is TGTGCCAGCAGCCAAGATATGGGGGACAGGGGTTCTGGGGAGCAGTACTTC. Its protein is CASSQDMGDRGSGEQYF. The chain recombines TRBV4-2 with TRBJ2-7; 10 positions match TRBD1. CDR1 and CDR2 from the germline V gene are LGHNA and YNFKEQ. J gave up 7 bases and V 0 bases, and 12 bases lay outside the gene matches. CDR3 length: 17 residues.

The rearrangement joins TRBV4-1 to TRBJ1-3; D remains ambiguous. The CDR3 covers 15 residues. The germline V gene has CDR1 MGHRA and CDR2 YSYEKL. V lost 3 bases, J lost 0 bases, and 9 bases lay in between. The CDR3 DNA reads TGCGCCAGCAGCCATGAAGCGGACTCTGGAAACACCATATATTTT. This sequence encodes CASSHEADSGNTIYF.

In its sample, this clone was seen a few times. V gene TRBV7-9 combines with J gene TRBJ1-4; D is ambiguous. Germline loops: CDR1 SEHNR, CDR2 FQNEAQ (reference sequence). The CDR3 has 11 residues. The V end lost 6 bases, the J end lost 6 bases, and 5 bases lay between the germline ends. This chain's CDR3 is CASSTDEKLFF. Written as DNA, the CDR3 is TGTGCCAGCAGTACAGATGAAAAACTGTTTTTT.

The chain is built from TRBV7-2 and TRBJ1-5, with TRBD1 matching 8 bases. The CDR3 runs to 15 residues. V gave up 1 base and J gave up 3 bases; unmatched junction bases: 2. The germline V gene encodes CDR1 SGHTA and CDR2 FQGNSA. The CDR3 DNA sequence: TGTGCCAGCAGCTTAGAGGACAGGGACAATCAGCCCCAGCATTTT. Its translation is CASSLEDRDNQPQHF.

V usage is TRBV11-2 and J usage is TRBJ2-3, with TRBD2 matching over 7 bases. CDR3 length: 15 amino acids. Germline lookup yields CDR1 SGHAT and CDR2 FQNNGV. After removal of 3 bases from V and 3 bases from J, the junction contained 6 bases not matched to a gene. CDR3 sequence (DNA): TGTGCCAGCAGCTTGGGCGGGAGAGCTACAGATACGCAGTATTTT. Protein sequence: CASSLGGRATDTQYF.

This clone was seen only a few times. V usage is TRBV27 and J usage is TRBJ2-7, with 8 bases aligning to TRBD1. J gave up 3 bases and V 2 bases, and 3 bases lay outside the gene matches. The CDR3 extends over 14 amino acids. Germline loops: CDR1 MNHEY, CDR2 SMNVEV (reference sequence). The DNA for the CDR3 is TGTGCCAGCAGTTTACAGGGGGCCAACTACGAGCAGTACTTC. Residues: CASSLQGANYEQYF.

Turning to this clone: In the same sample, other DNA sequences code for this CDR3. The J gene is TRBJ2-7, the V gene TRBV5-6; TRBD2 aligns across 8 bases. The CDR3 has 13 residues. V dropped 3 bases and J dropped 1; count of bases not matched to a gene: 0. Germline CDR1 is SGHDT and CDR2 is YYEEEE. The CDR3 loop is CASSSGGSYEQYF. CDR3 nucleotides: TGTGCCAGCAGCTCGGGGGGGTCCTACGAGCAGTACTTC.

This clone was seen a few times. The chain links TRBV28 to TRBJ2-7; 7 nucleotides align to TRBD2. The CDR3 spans 14 residues. Germline CDR1 MDHEN, CDR2 SYDVKM. V trimming: 6 bases; J trimming: 2 bases; junction bases outside the gene matches: 7. DNA for the CDR3: TGTGCCAGCAGCTTACCCGGACTAGCCTACGAGCAGTACTTC. It encodes CASSLPGLAYEQYF.

The chain combines TRBV30 with TRBJ2-1; 9 nucleotides agree with TRBD2. The germline V gene encodes CDR1 GTSNPN and CDR2 SVGIG (reference sequence). This CDR3 comprises 16 residues. With 1 base clipped from V and 13 bases from J, the junction kept 17 bases outside the gene matches. For the CDR3, the DNA is TGTGCCTGGAGTGAGGAGCTAGCGGGACTCCTAATGAGTCAGTTCTTC. As protein: CAWSEELAGLLMSQFF.

V is TRBV4-3 and J is TRBJ2-3; 7 bases align to TRBD2. CDR3 length: 18 amino acids. In germline, CDR1 is LGHNA, CDR2 YSLEER. V dropped 0 bases and J dropped 0; count of bases not matched to a gene: 9. CDR3 protein: CASSQEAVGLVSTDTQYF. In DNA form, the CDR3 reads TGCGCCAGCAGCCAAGAAGCTGTAGGACTAGTTAGCACAGATACGCAGTATTTT.

V gene TRBV28 combines with J gene TRBJ2-7; the D is unclear. The V gene lost 7 bases and the J gene lost 0 bases, with 10 bases spanning the gap. The CDR3 consists of 13 residues. Per the germline V gene, CDR1 is MDHEN and CDR2 is SYDVKM. Here the CDR3 DNA reads TGTGCCAGCACGATTGCGGACTCCTACGAGCAGTACTTC. Translating gives CASTIADSYEQYF.

The chain carries TRBV7-2 and TRBJ2-1; 10 nucleotides agree with TRBD1. Germline V gene sequence: CDR1 SGHTA, CDR2 FQGNSA. This CDR3 has 15 amino acids. V shed 4 bases and J 10 bases; nucleotides not matched to a gene: 10. The CDR3 DNA follows: TGTGCCAGCAGCTCCGACAGGGGGCGCCCCAGGGAGCAGTTCTTC. Translation gives CASSSDRGRPREQFF.

This chain uses TRBV4-1 with TRBJ2-7; 8 bases map to TRBD2. Trimming cost V 0 bases and J 0 bases; bases outside gene matches: 13. The CDR3 contains 19 residues. CDR1 is MGHRA and CDR2 is YSYEKL in the germline V gene. This CDR3 reads CASSQEPSLGLANSYEQYF. In DNA form, the CDR3 reads TGCGCCAGCAGCCAAGAACCGTCCCTCGGACTAGCCAACTCCTACGAGCAGTACTTC.

The V call is TRBV7-9, the J call TRBJ1-2; 8 bases match TRBD1. CDR3 length: 13 amino acids. V trimming: 5 bases; J trimming: 8 bases; junction bases outside the gene matches: 7. Germline V gene sequence: CDR1 SEHNR, CDR2 FQNEAQ (reference sequence). In DNA form, the CDR3 reads TGTGCCAGCAGCGTTACGACAGGGGAAGGCTACACCTTC. This encodes CASSVTTGEGYTF. Full variable domain (rest looked up from reference TRBV7-9 and TRBJ1-2): DTGVSQNPRHKITKRGQNVTFRCDPISEHNRLYWYRQTLGQGPEFLTYFQNEAQLEKSRLLSDRFSAERPKGSFSTLEIQRTEQGDSAMYLCASSVTTGEGYTFGSGTRLTVV.

The gene calls are TRBV6-5 and TRBJ2-7, with TRBD2 matching 7 bases. Looked up from germline, CDR1 is MNHEY and CDR2 is SVGAGI. The CDR3 length is 15 residues. V shed 2 bases and J 5 bases; nucleotides not matched to a gene: 9. This CDR3 is CASSYDPSGAHEQYF. CDR3 DNA sequence: TGTGCCAGCAGTTACGATCCTAGCGGAGCTCACGAGCAGTACTTC.

This clone is termed medium-sized. J is TRBJ2-7 and V is TRBV4-1; perhaps TRBD1 as D (6 bases). Trimming pared 1 base from V and 3 bases from J, leaving 10 bases between. Germline values: CDR1 MGHRA, CDR2 YSYEKL. This CDR3 is built from 14 residues. CDR3 DNA: TGCGCCAGCAGCCAAGCAGGGGCGAACTACGAGCAGTACTTC. This codes for CASSQAGANYEQYF.

The rearrangement uses TRBV25-1 and TRBJ2-3; 7 bases fit TRBD2. The CDR3 covers 17 residues. V was pared by 11 bases and J by 0 bases, with 17 bases of the junction left unmatched. Germline assignment: CDR1 MGHDK and CDR2 SYGVNS. CDR3 region: CAPRGGQAETSTDTQYF. The CDR3 DNA reads as TGTGCCCCCCGGGGAGGGCAGGCAGAGACTAGCACAGATACGCAGTATTTT.

The rearrangement uses TRBV11-2 and TRBJ2-7; 7 nucleotides align to TRBD1. Germline V CDR1 and CDR2: SGHAT, FQNNGV. CDR3 length: 14 amino acids. The ends lost 1 base at V and 6 bases at J; junction bases unmatched: 6. The CDR3 DNA follows: TGTGCCAGCAGCTTAGGACAGGGATGGTTCGAGCAGTACTTC. Its protein is CASSLGQGWFEQYF.